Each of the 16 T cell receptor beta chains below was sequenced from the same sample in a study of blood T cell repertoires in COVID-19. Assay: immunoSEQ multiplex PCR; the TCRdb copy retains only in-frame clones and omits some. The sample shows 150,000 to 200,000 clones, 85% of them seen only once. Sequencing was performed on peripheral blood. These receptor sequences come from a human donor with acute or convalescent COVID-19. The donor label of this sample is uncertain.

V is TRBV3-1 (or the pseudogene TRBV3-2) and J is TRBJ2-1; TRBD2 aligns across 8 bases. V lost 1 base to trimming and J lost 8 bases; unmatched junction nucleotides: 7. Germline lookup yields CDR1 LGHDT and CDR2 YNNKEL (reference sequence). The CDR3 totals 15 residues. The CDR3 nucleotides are TGTGCCAGCAGCCAAGTCGGGGGGGGCCCCCATGAGCAGTTCTTC. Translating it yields CASSQVGGGPHEQFF.

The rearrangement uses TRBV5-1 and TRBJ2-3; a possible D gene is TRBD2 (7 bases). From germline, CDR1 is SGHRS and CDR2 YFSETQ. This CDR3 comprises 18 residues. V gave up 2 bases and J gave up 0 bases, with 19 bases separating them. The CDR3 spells CASSFYFSGGASTDTQYF. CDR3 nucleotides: TGCGCCAGCAGCTTTTATTTTTCTGGGGGGGCGAGCACAGATACGCAGTATTTT.

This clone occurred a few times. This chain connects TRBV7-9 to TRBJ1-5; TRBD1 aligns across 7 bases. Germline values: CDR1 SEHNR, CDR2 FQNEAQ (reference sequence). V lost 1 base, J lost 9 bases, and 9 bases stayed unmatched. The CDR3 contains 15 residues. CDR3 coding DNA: TGTGCCAGCAGCTTAGGGACAGGTCCCGTAGGGCCCCAGCATTTT. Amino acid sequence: CASSLGTGPVGPQHF.

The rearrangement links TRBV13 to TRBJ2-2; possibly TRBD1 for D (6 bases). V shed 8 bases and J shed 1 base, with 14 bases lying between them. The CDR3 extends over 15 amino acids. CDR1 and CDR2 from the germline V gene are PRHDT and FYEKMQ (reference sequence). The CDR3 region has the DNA TGTGCCAGCCGTCGGGGCAGGGGGAACACCGGGGAGCTGTTTTTT. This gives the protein CASRRGRGNTGELFF.

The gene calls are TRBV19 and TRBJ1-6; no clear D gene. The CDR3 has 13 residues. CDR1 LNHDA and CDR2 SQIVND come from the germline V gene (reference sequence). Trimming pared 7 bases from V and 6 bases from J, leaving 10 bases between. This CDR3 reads CASNRATNSPLHF. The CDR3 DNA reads TGTGCCAGTAATCGCGCAACTAATTCACCCCTCCACTTT.

DNA of the CDR3: TGTGCCAGCAGCTTGGTTGTCATGAACACTGAAGCTTTCTTT. Translation gives CASSLVVMNTEAFF. This rearrangement joins TRBV5-6 to TRBJ1-1, with no clear D. Germline values: CDR1 SGHDT, CDR2 YYEEEE. The CDR3 has 14 amino acids. Trimming shortened V by 0 bases and J by 0 bases, and 6 bases separated the two germline ends. The variable domain in full, with the rest retrieved from reference TRBV5-6 and TRBJ1-1, is DAGVTQSPTHLIKTRGQQVTLRCSPKSGHDTVSWYQQALGQGPQFIFQYYEEEERQRGNFPDRFSGHQFPNYSSELNVNALLLGDSALYLCASSLVVMNTEAFFGQGTRLTVV.

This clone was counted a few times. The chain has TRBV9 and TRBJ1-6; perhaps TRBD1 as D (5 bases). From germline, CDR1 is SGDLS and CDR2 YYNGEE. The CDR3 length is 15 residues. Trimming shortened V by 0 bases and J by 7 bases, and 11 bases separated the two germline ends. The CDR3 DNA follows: TGTGCCAGCAGCGTAGTCGGCGGGGGAAATTCACCCCTCCACTTT. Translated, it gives CASSVVGGGNSPLHF. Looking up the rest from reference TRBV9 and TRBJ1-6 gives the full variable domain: DSGVTQTPKHLITATGQRVTLRCSPRSGDLSVYWYQQSLDQGLQFLIQYYNGEERAKGNILERFSAQQFPDLHSELNLSSLELGDSALYFCASSVVGGGNSPLHFGNGTRLTVT.

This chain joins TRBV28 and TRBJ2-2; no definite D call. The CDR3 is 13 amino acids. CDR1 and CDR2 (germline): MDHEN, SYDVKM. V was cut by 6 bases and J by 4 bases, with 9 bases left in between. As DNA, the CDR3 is TGTGCCAGCAGGGGCCGGTTCACCGGGGAGCTGTTTTTT. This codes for CASRGRFTGELFF. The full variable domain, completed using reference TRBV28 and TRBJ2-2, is DVKVTQSSRYLVKRTGEKVFLECVQDMDHENMFWYRQDPGLGLRLIYFSYDVKMKEKGDIPEGYSVSREKKERFSLILESASTNQTSMYLCASRGRFTGELFFGEGSRLTVL.

In nucleotides, the CDR3 is TGTGCCAGCAGCCTCCGAATACAGGGGAACACTGAAGCTTTCTTT. It yields the protein CASSLRIQGNTEAFF. The chain has TRBV11-3 and TRBJ1-1; D might be TRBD1 (6 bases). Germline assignment: CDR1 SGHNT and CDR2 YENEEA. The length of the CDR3 is 15 residues. Trimming took 5 bases from V and 1 from J, leaving 14 bases between them. The full variable domain, completed using reference TRBV11-3 and TRBJ1-1, is EAGVVQSPRYKIIEKKQPVAFWCNPISGHNTLYWYLQNLGQGPELLIRYENEEAVDDSQLPKDRFSAERLKGVDSTLKIQPAELGDSAVYLCASSLRIQGNTEAFFGQGTRLTVV.

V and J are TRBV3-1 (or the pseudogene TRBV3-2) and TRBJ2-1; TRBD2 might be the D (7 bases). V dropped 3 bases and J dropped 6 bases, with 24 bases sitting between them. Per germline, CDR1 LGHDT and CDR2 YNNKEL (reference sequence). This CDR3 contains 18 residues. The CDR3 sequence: CASSHEIRRGGIINEQFF. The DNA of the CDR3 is TGTGCCAGCAGCCACGAAATAAGGAGGGGGGGAATAATCAATGAGCAGTTCTTC.

The chain's CDR3 is CASTHLTGGYGYTF. CDR3 nucleotide sequence: TGTGCCAGTACCCATTTGACAGGGGGCTATGGCTACACCTTC. The chain uses TRBV19 and TRBJ1-2; 9 bases are shared with TRBD1. The ends lost 7 bases at V and 4 bases at J; junction bases unmatched: 7. This CDR3 comprises 14 residues. CDR1 and CDR2 (germline): LNHDA, SQIVND (reference sequence).

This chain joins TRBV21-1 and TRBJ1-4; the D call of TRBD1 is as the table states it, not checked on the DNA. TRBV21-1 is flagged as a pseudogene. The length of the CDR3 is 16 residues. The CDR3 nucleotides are TGTGCCAGCAGCAAAGAGGTTCGGCAGGTTGTATGTAAACTGTTTTTT. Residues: CASSKEVRQVVCKLFF.

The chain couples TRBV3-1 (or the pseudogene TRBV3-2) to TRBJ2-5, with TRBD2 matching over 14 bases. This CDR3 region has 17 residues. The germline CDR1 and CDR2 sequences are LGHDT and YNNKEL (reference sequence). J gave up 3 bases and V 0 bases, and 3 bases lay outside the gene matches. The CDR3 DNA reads TGTGCCAGCAGCCAAGACCGGACTAGCGGGGGGAAAGAGACCCAGTACTTC. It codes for CASSQDRTSGGKETQYF.

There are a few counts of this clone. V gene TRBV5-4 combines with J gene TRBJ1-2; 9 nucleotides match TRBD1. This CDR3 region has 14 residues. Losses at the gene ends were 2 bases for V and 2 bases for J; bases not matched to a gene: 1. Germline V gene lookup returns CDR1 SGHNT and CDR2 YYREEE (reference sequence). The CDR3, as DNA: TGTGCCAGCAGCTTAACAGGGGGCAACTATGGCTACACCTTC. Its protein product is CASSLTGGNYGYTF. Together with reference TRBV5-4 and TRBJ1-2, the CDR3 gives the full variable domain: ETGVTQSPTHLIKTRGQQVTLRCSSQSGHNTVSWYQQALGQGPQFIFQYYREEENGRGNFPPRFSGLQFPNYSSELNVNALELDDSALYLCASSLTGGNYGYTFGSGTRLTVV.

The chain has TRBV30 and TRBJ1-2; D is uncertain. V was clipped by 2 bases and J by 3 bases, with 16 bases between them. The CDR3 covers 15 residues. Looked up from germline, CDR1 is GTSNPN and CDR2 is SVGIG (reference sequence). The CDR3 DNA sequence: TGTGCCTGGAGTTCCTGGGCTATTTTTGACTATGGCTACACCTTC. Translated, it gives CAWSSWAIFDYGYTF.

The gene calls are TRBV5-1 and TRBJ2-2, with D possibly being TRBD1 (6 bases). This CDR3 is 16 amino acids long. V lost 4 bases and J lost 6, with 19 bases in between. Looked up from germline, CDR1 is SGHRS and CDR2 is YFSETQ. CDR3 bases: TGCGCCAGCAGCCTCCGGCTAGGGGGTTTAGCCGGGGAGCTGTTTTTT. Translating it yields CASSLRLGGLAGELFF.